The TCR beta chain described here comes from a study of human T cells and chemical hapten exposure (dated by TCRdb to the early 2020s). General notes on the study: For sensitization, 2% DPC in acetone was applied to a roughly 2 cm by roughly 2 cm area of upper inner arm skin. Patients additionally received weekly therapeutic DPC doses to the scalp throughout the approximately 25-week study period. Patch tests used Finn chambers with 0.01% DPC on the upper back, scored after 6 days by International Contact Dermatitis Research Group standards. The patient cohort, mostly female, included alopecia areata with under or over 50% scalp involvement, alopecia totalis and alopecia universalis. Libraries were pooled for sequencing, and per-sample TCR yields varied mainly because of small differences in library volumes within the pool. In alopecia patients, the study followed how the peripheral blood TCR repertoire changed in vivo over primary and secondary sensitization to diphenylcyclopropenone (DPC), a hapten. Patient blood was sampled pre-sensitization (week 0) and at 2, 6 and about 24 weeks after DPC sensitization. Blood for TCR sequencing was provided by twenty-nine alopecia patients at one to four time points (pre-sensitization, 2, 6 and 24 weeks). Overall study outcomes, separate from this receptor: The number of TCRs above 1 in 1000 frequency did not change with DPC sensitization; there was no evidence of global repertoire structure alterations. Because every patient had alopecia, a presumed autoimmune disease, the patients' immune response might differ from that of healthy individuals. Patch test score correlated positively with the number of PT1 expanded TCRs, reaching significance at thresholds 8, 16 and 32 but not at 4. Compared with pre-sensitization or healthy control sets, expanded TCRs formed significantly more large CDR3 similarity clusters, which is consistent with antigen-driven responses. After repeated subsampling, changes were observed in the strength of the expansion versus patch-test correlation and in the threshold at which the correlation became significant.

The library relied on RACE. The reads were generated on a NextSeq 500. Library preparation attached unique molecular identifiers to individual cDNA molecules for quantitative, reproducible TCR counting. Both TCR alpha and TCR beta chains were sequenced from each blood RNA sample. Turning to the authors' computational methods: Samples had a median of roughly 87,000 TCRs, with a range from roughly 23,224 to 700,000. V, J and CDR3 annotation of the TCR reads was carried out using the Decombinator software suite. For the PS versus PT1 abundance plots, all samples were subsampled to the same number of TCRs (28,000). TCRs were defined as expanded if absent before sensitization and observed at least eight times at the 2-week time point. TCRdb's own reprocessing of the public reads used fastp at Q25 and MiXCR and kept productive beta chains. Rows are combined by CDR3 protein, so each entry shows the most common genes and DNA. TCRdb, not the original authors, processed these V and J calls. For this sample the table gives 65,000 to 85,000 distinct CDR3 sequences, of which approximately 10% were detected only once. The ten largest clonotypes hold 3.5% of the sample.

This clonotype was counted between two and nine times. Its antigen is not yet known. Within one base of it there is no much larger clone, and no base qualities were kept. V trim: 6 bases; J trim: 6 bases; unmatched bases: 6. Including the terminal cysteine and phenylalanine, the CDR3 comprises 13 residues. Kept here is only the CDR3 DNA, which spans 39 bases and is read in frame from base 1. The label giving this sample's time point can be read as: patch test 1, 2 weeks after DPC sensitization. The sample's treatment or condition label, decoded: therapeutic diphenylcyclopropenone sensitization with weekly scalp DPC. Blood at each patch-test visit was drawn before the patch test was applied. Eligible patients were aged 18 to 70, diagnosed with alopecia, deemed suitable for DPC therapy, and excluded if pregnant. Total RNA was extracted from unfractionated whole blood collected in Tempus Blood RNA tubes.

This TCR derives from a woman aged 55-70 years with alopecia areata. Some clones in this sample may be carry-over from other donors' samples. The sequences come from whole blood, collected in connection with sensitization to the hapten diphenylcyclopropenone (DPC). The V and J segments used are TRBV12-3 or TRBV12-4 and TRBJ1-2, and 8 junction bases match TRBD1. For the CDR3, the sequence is CASREQGDHGYTF. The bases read TGTGCCAGCAGGGAACAGGGGGACCATGGCTACACCTTC.